The 22 T cell receptor beta chains below come from one sample, sequenced in a study of T cell changes during pregnancy in multiple sclerosis. Repertoires were generated with immunoSEQ multiplex PCR, while TCRdb's copy carries only in-frame clones and drops some. This table has roughly 58,000 clones, more than 90% appearing once. The sequencing used CD8+ T cells from peripheral blood mononuclear cells, collected before pregnancy. All receptors come from a female donor with multiple sclerosis, enrolled in a pregnancy study.

The J gene is TRBJ2-7, the V gene TRBV18; 7 bases map to TRBD1. Germline loops: CDR1 KGHSH, CDR2 LQKENI. CDR3 length: 15 amino acids. V was pared by 6 bases and J by 1 base, with 9 bases of the junction left unmatched. The CDR3, as DNA: TGTGCCAGCTCGGACGGGACAGCAAGTTCCTACGAGCAGTACTTC. This gives the protein CASSDGTASSYEQYF.

CDR3 coding DNA: TGTGCAAGTACAGGGGGTGGTCAGCCCCAGCATTTT. It translates to CASTGGGQPQHF. V gene TRBV7-9 combines with J gene TRBJ1-5, with 8 positions matching TRBD1. The CDR3 extends over 12 amino acids. Germline V gene data show CDR1 as SEHNR and CDR2 as FQNEAQ (reference sequence).

The rearrangement uses TRBV6-6 and TRBJ1-1; 10 bases fit TRBD1. The CDR3 consists of 13 residues. V shed 10 bases, J shed 8 bases, and the junction held 10 bases outside the gene matches. Germline V lookup: CDR1 MNHNY, CDR2 SVGAGI (reference sequence). The CDR3: CATGTGVSSEAFF. In DNA, the CDR3 is TGTGCCACCGGGACAGGGGTTTCCTCAGAAGCTTTCTTT.

This chain links TRBV9 with TRBJ1-3; TRBD1 agrees at 7 bases. Germline V lookup: CDR1 SGDLS, CDR2 YYNGEE. V shed 2 bases and J 0 bases; nucleotides not matched to a gene: 5. The CDR3 contains 16 residues. The CDR3 DNA sequence: TGTGCCAGCAGCGTCGGGACAGCCAGCTCTGGAAACACCATATATTTT. The encoded protein is CASSVGTASSGNTIYF.

V gene TRBV7-9 combines with J gene TRBJ2-7; 7 nucleotides align to TRBD1. This CDR3 has 19 amino acids. Unmatched junction bases numbered 20, after V lost 4 bases and J lost 2 bases. Germline loops: CDR1 SEHNR, CDR2 FQNEAQ (reference sequence). The CDR3 DNA is TGTGCCAGCAGCTCTTATGGGACAGAGGCCTTACTATCCCCCTACGAGCAGTACTTC. Its translation: CASSSYGTEALLSPYEQYF.

V is TRBV9 and J is TRBJ2-1; 7 nucleotides match TRBD1. After removal of 0 bases from V and 4 bases from J, the junction contained 4 bases not matched to a gene. This CDR3 has 15 residues. Germline V gene lookup returns CDR1 SGDLS and CDR2 YYNGEE. CDR3: CASSVDEGAYNEQFF. The CDR3 DNA is TGTGCCAGCAGCGTAGATGAGGGGGCGTACAATGAGCAGTTCTTC. Supplemented by reference TRBV9 and TRBJ2-1, the full variable domain reads DSGVTQTPKHLITATGQRVTLRCSPRSGDLSVYWYQQSLDQGLQFLIQYYNGEERAKGNILERFSAQQFPDLHSELNLSSLELGDSALYFCASSVDEGAYNEQFFGPGTRLTVL.

This chain connects TRBV5-6 to TRBJ1-2; no reliable D call. V dropped 2 bases and J dropped 6 bases, with 5 bases sitting between them. Germline loops: CDR1 SGHDT, CDR2 YYEEEE. The CDR3 consists of 11 residues. The CDR3 DNA reads as TGTGCCAGCAGCTTCCCTAATGGCTACACCTTC. It translates to CASSFPNGYTF. Filled out from reference TRBV5-6 and TRBJ1-2, the complete variable domain reads DAGVTQSPTHLIKTRGQQVTLRCSPKSGHDTVSWYQQALGQGPQFIFQYYEEEERQRGNFPDRFSGHQFPNYSSELNVNALLLGDSALYLCASSFPNGYTFGSGTRLTVV.

The rearrangement links TRBV11-1 to TRBJ1-1; D unclear. CDR1 and CDR2 (germline): SGHAT, FQDESV (reference sequence). CDR3 length: 14 residues. With 5 bases removed from V and 2 bases from J, the gap between germline ends came to 12 bases. The CDR3 coding sequence is TGTGCCAGCAGCCTAACCCCGGGTAACACTGAAGCTTTCTTT. This gives the protein CASSLTPGNTEAFF.

CDR3 in amino acids: CASSVGGGSYEQFF. CDR3 nucleotide sequence: TGTGCCAGCAGCGTAGGGGGGGGTAGTTATGAGCAGTTCTTC. V is TRBV9 and J is TRBJ2-1, with 7 nucleotides matching TRBD2. Germline-derived CDR1 and CDR2 are SGDLS and YYNGEE. The length of the CDR3 is 14 residues. Unmatched junction bases numbered 5, after V lost 0 bases and J lost 8 bases. The whole variable domain, filled in from reference TRBV9 and TRBJ2-1, reads DSGVTQTPKHLITATGQRVTLRCSPRSGDLSVYWYQQSLDQGLQFLIQYYNGEERAKGNILERFSAQQFPDLHSELNLSSLELGDSALYFCASSVGGGSYEQFFGPGTRLTVL.

This chain uses TRBV12-5 with TRBJ2-5; 10 bases line up with TRBD2. V lost 6 bases and J lost 5; bases outside the gene matches: 9. Germline V gene sequence: CDR1 LGHNT, CDR2 FRNRAP. This CDR3 spans 15 amino acids. The CDR3 DNA reads as TGTGCTAGTGGCCTGCCGGGACTAGCGACGGAGACCCAGTACTTC. This codes for CASGLPGLATETQYF. Full variable domain (outside the CDR3, taken from reference TRBV12-5 and TRBJ2-5): DARVTQTPRHKVTEMGQEVTMRCQPILGHNTVFWYRQTMMQGLELLAYFRNRAPLDDSGMPKDRFSAEMPDATLATLKIQPSEPRDSAVYFCASGLPGLATETQYFGPGTRLLVL.

The V gene is TRBV15, the J gene TRBJ2-5; TRBD1 agrees at 9 bases. Unmatched junction bases numbered 3, after V lost 4 bases and J lost 3 bases. Looked up from germline, CDR1 is LNHNV and CDR2 is YYDKDF (reference sequence). The CDR3 has 14 residues. The CDR3 region is CATSTRQGEETQYF. DNA of the CDR3: TGTGCCACCAGCACCCGACAGGGGGAAGAGACCCAGTACTTC. The full variable domain, completed using reference TRBV15 and TRBJ2-5, is DAMVIQNPRYQVTQFGKPVTLSCSQTLNHNVMYWYQQKSSQAPKLLFHYYDKDFNNEADTPDNFQSRRPNTSFCFLDIRSPGLGDTAMYLCATSTRQGEETQYFGPGTRLLVL.

The rearrangement links TRBV19 to TRBJ1-4; TRBD1 aligns across 7 bases. Germline-derived CDR1 and CDR2 are LNHDA and SQIVND (reference sequence). The length of the CDR3 is 14 residues. Unmatched junction bases numbered 7, after V lost 7 bases and J lost 5 bases. The CDR3 sequence is CASTPGGGNEKLFF. For the CDR3, the DNA is TGTGCCAGTACCCCGGGAGGGGGCAATGAAAAACTGTTTTTT.

The chain links TRBV4-1 to TRBJ2-1, with a possible D match to TRBD1 (5 bases). Trimming shortened V by 3 bases and J by 8 bases, and 11 bases separated the two germline ends. The CDR3 is 13 residues long. Germline V gives CDR1 MGHRA, CDR2 YSYEKL. The CDR3 region is CASSQEGVYEQFF. The CDR3 nucleotides read TGCGCCAGCAGCCAGGAAGGGGTCTATGAGCAGTTCTTC.

The chain uses TRBV2 and TRBJ1-5, with a tentative D call TRBD1 (6 bases). CDR3 size: 15 residues. Trimming took off 5 bases at V and 7 bases at J, with 18 bases between the two ends. Per the germline V gene, CDR1 is SNHLY and CDR2 is FYNNEI. The CDR3 loop is CASSFGQMGKQPQHF. Written as DNA, the CDR3 is TGTGCCAGCAGTTTTGGACAGATGGGGAAACAGCCCCAGCATTTT.

This clone was observed once. V and J are TRBV2 and TRBJ2-3; 9 bases line up with TRBD2. With 6 bases clipped from V and 2 bases from J, the junction kept 3 bases outside the gene matches. This CDR3 is 14 amino acids long. Germline CDR1 SNHLY, CDR2 FYNNEI. The CDR3 nucleotides read TGTGCCAGCAGAGCGGGGGGCCTCACAGATACGCAGTATTTT. This codes for CASRAGGLTDTQYF.

V usage is TRBV19 and J usage is TRBJ2-7, with TRBD1 identical over 7 bases. Germline CDR1 and CDR2: LNHDA and SQIVND (reference sequence). This CDR3 region has 16 residues. Germline trimming cut 6 bases from V and 1 base from J; bases unmatched to any gene: 12. CDR3 DNA: TGTGCCAGTAGCTGGAACGACAGGGCCCCGTCCTACGAGCAGTACTTC. This sequence encodes CASSWNDRAPSYEQYF.

In nucleotides, the CDR3 is TGTGCCAGCTCGCGAACAGGGGGCGTGGACCCGAACACTGAAGCTTTCTTT. Translated, it gives CASSRTGGVDPNTEAFF. The chain has TRBV18 and TRBJ1-1, with TRBD1 matching 9 bases. CDR3 length equals 17 residues. The J segment lost 1 base and the V segment lost 6 bases, leaving 12 bases of the junction unmatched. The germline V gene encodes CDR1 KGHSH and CDR2 LQKENI.

This sequence joins TRBV15 and TRBJ1-3; D is unresolved. Trimming pared 8 bases from V and 0 bases from J, leaving 8 bases between. The V gene's germline CDR1 is LNHNV and CDR2 YYDKDF (reference sequence). The CDR3 runs to 13 residues. CDR3 region: CATGLPSGNTIYF. CDR3 sequence (DNA): TGTGCCACCGGCCTCCCCTCTGGAAACACCATATATTTT.

The chain uses TRBV7-6 and TRBJ2-3; 8 bases agree with TRBD2. The CDR3 spans 18 residues. Looked up from germline, CDR1 is SGHVS and CDR2 is FNYEAQ. V was clipped by 1 base and J by 2 bases; unmatched bases: 11. CDR3 in DNA: TGTGCCAGCAGCTTAGAATTTTTGGCGGGGGGATTCACAGATACGCAGTATTTT. Protein product: CASSLEFLAGGFTDTQYF. Variable domain in full (rest from reference TRBV7-6 and TRBJ2-3): GAGVSQSPRYKVTKRGQDVALRCDPISGHVSLYWYRQALGQGPEFLTYFNYEAQQDKSGLPNDRFSAERPEGSISTLTIQRTEQRDSAMYRCASSLEFLAGGFTDTQYFGPGTRLTVL.

This chain connects TRBV29-1 to TRBJ1-1; perhaps TRBD1 as D (5 bases). Germline V gene lookup returns CDR1 SQVTM and CDR2 ANQGSEA. This CDR3 is built from 16 residues. The V gene lost 4 bases and the J gene lost 1 base, with 19 bases spanning the gap. CDR3 nucleotide sequence: TGCAGCGTTGGGGATCAGGGAGGGAGGAAGAACACTGAAGCTTTCTTT. As protein: CSVGDQGGRKNTEAFF. Supplemented by reference TRBV29-1 and TRBJ1-1, the full variable domain reads SAVISQKPSRDICQRGTSLTIQCQVDSQVTMMFWYRQQPGQSLTLIATANQGSEATYESGFVIDKFPISRPNLTFSTLTVSNMSPEDSSIYLCSVGDQGGRKNTEAFFGQGTRLTVV.

This chain joins TRBV27 and TRBJ1-2, with D perhaps TRBD1 (6 bases). V was pared by 4 bases and J by 8 bases, with 14 bases between. Germline V gives CDR1 MNHEY, CDR2 SMNVEV (reference sequence). The CDR3 totals 13 residues. CDR3 protein: CASSWQGQVGYTF. CDR3 coding DNA: TGTGCCAGCAGTTGGCAGGGGCAGGTCGGCTACACCTTC.

The V call is TRBV7-9, the J call TRBJ2-3, with D perhaps matching TRBD2 (6 bases). The CDR3 runs 13 residues. Germline CDR1 reads SEHNR; CDR2 reads FQNEAQ (reference sequence). Trimming shortened V by 4 bases and J by 6 bases, and 11 bases separated the two germline ends. The CDR3 DNA reads as TGTGCCAGCAGCTCCCCCCTAGCGGATACGCAGTATTTT. Protein product: CASSSPLADTQYF.